The 25 T cell receptor beta chains given below trace back to one sample, sequenced in a study of shared clonotypes between healthy human individuals. Measured with immunoSEQ multiplex PCR; TCRdb has only the in-frame clones, and not every one. The table shows roughly 2.5 million clones, with about 92% occurring only once. Sequences were obtained from naive CD4+ T cells sorted from blood. Subset in this sample: CD45RA+ positively selected. These receptors all come from a man between 18 and 29 years old in good health.

The genes are TRBV6-5 and TRBJ1-4; D is ambiguous. Germline V gene sequence: CDR1 MNHEY, CDR2 SVGAGI. The V end lost 2 bases, the J end lost 6 bases, and 13 bases lay between the germline ends. The CDR3 loop spans 15 amino acids. The CDR3 DNA sequence: TGTGCCAGCAGTTACAGCCCCGGCAATTATGAAAAACTGTTTTTT. It encodes CASSYSPGNYEKLFF.

The chain recombines TRBV5-6 with TRBJ2-5; D perhaps matches TRBD1 (6 bases). From germline, CDR1 is SGHDT and CDR2 YYEEEE. The CDR3 runs 15 residues. Trimming pared 4 bases from V and 5 bases from J, leaving 18 bases between. CDR3 DNA: TGTGCCAGCAGCGGGTGGACAGTAGAGGGGGAGACCCAGTACTTC. This codes for CASSGWTVEGETQYF.

V is TRBV6-5 and J is TRBJ1-2; D is ambiguous. Germline CDR1 MNHEY, CDR2 SVGAGI. This CDR3 spans 13 amino acids. V was trimmed by 1 base and J by 5 bases, leaving 8 bases between them. CDR3 amino acids: CASSYYPEYGYTF. CDR3 coding DNA: TGTGCCAGCAGTTACTATCCTGAGTATGGCTACACCTTC.

The genes are TRBV5-1 and TRBJ2-2; tentative D call: TRBD2 (6 bases). CDR1 SGHRS and CDR2 YFSETQ come from the germline V gene. Trimming took 0 bases from V and 0 from J, leaving 12 bases between them. The CDR3 totals 17 residues. This CDR3 reads CASSLDMERANTGELFF. Here the CDR3 DNA reads TGCGCCAGCAGCTTGGATATGGAGCGGGCGAACACCGGGGAGCTGTTTTTT. Drawing the rest from reference TRBV5-1 and TRBJ2-2, the complete variable domain is KAGVTQTPRYLIKTRGQQVTLSCSPISGHRSVSWYQQTPGQGLQFLFEYFSETQRNKGNFPGRFSGRQFSNSRSEMNVSTLELGDSALYLCASSLDMERANTGELFFGEGSRLTVL.

V gene TRBV7-2 combines with J gene TRBJ2-7, with TRBD2 as a possible D gene (5 bases). Germline lookup yields CDR1 SGHTA and CDR2 FQGNSA. The CDR3 totals 15 residues. Trimming removed 0 bases at V and 4 bases at J, with 13 bases between. The chain's CDR3 is CASSLARASLYEQYF. The DNA for the CDR3 is TGTGCCAGCAGCTTAGCGCGGGCTAGCCTGTACGAGCAGTACTTC.

This chain connects TRBV5-1 to TRBJ2-5; D uncertain. The CDR3 has 12 amino acids. Trimming took off 4 bases at V and 4 bases at J, with 8 bases between the two ends. Germline loops: CDR1 SGHRS, CDR2 YFSETQ. The CDR3 reads CASSPSVETQYF. CDR3 nucleotides: TGCGCCAGCAGCCCCTCTGTAGAGACCCAGTACTTC. The full variable domain, its missing parts supplied by reference TRBV5-1 and TRBJ2-5, is KAGVTQTPRYLIKTRGQQVTLSCSPISGHRSVSWYQQTPGQGLQFLFEYFSETQRNKGNFPGRFSGRQFSNSRSEMNVSTLELGDSALYLCASSPSVETQYFGPGTRLLVL.

The chain carries TRBV21-1 and TRBJ2-7; the table assigns TRBD1, which was not confirmed against the DNA. TRBV21-1 is assigned pseudogene status. The CDR3 runs 14 residues. CDR3 bases: TGTGCCAGCAGCAAACGGGACAGAGTCTACGAGCAGTACTTC. This codes for CASSKRDRVYEQYF.

The chain employs TRBV27 and TRBJ2-4; D may be TRBD1 or TRBD2 (6 bases each). V shed 2 bases and J shed 6 bases, with 23 bases lying between them. CDR3 size: 18 residues. Germline-derived CDR1 and CDR2 are MNHEY and SMNVEV (reference sequence). The CDR3 DNA reads as TGTGCCAGCAGTTTACGGGGGCCGGACGTCCCCTGGGGAAACATTCAGTACTTC. Protein sequence: CASSLRGPDVPWGNIQYF.

The V and J genes are TRBV4-1 and TRBJ2-1; 7 nucleotides align to TRBD1. Trimming removed 3 bases from V and 3 bases from J; junction bases left unmatched: 8. The CDR3 has 16 residues. Per germline, CDR1 MGHRA and CDR2 YSYEKL. CDR3 sequence: CASSQPGGGGYNEQFF. CDR3 sequence (DNA): TGCGCCAGCAGCCAGCCAGGGGGTGGTGGCTACAATGAGCAGTTCTTC.

The chain combines TRBV6-1 with TRBJ2-6; D call uncertain. V was cut by 7 bases and J by 4 bases, with 8 bases left in between. The V gene's germline CDR1 is MNHNS and CDR2 SASEGT. The CDR3 totals 13 residues. CDR3 DNA: TGTGCCAGCAACAGAGCCGGGGCCAACGTCCTGACTTTC. Translated: CASNRAGANVLTF.

V is TRBV10-1 and J is TRBJ1-1; D is possibly TRBD1 (6 bases). Germline CDR1 is WNHNN and CDR2 is SYGVQD (reference sequence). V was trimmed by 8 bases and J by 0 bases, leaving 10 bases between them. This CDR3 region has 13 residues. Here the CDR3 reads CASQGFLNTEAFF. The CDR3 bases are TGCGCCAGCCAGGGGTTTTTGAACACTGAAGCTTTCTTT.

The chain employs TRBV4-1 and TRBJ1-1; D is uncertain. The V end was cut by 4 bases, the J end by 1 base, with 19 bases between. The CDR3 is 17 residues long. Germline CDR1 MGHRA, CDR2 YSYEKL. The CDR3 DNA reads TGCGCCAGCAGCCGAACCCACCCCGACTGGGGGAACACTGAAGCTTTCTTT. This codes for CASSRTHPDWGNTEAFF.

The rearrangement joins TRBV11-2 to TRBJ2-7; 7 bases are a match to TRBD2. The CDR3 contains 15 residues. CDR1 SGHAT and CDR2 FQNNGV come from the germline V gene. J was trimmed by 4 bases and V by 1 base; bases with no gene match: 7. For the CDR3, the DNA is TGTGCCAGCAGCTTAGGGCGACCAGCGGGGTACGAGCAGTACTTC. Protein sequence: CASSLGRPAGYEQYF.

The DNA for the CDR3 is TGTGCCAGCAGTTACGCAGGGGCGTCCACTGAAGCTTTCTTT. It codes for CASSYAGASTEAFF. The V and J genes are TRBV6-5 and TRBJ1-1; possible D gene TRBD1, 6 bases. Trimming left V 2 bases short and J 4 bases short, with 11 bases between. Germline values: CDR1 MNHEY, CDR2 SVGAGI. The CDR3 runs to 14 residues.

The V and J genes are TRBV7-9 and TRBJ1-1, with D unresolved. CDR1 is SEHNR and CDR2 is FQNEAQ in the germline V gene (reference sequence). V lost 6 bases and J 1 base, leaving 3 bases between the germline ends. The CDR3 length is 11 residues. The CDR3 DNA is TGTGCCAGCAGGGAGAACACTGAAGCTTTCTTT. Its translation is CASRENTEAFF.

The CDR3 protein is CASSLYVQGGQPQHF. CDR3 nucleotides: TGTGCCAGCAGCTTATATGTACAGGGCGGGCAGCCCCAGCATTTT. The V gene is TRBV7-2, the J gene TRBJ1-5; TRBD1 is a possible D gene (6 bases). Germline assignment: CDR1 SGHTA and CDR2 FQGNSA. V was shortened by 2 bases and J by 7 bases, with 15 bases between the two germline ends. The CDR3 has 15 residues.

Only a few counts were recorded for this clone. The chain has TRBV30 and TRBJ2-2; no clear D. The germline V gene has CDR1 GTSNPN and CDR2 SVGIG (reference sequence). CDR3 size: 12 residues. The ends were cut back, 2 bases at V and 3 bases at J, with 4 bases in the middle. Written as DNA, the CDR3 is TGTGCCTGGAGTCTGGACACCGGGGAGCTGTTTTTT. This translates into CAWSLDTGELFF.

V is TRBV5-1 and J is TRBJ1-3, with TRBD1 matching over 7 bases. Losses at the gene ends were 4 bases for V and 2 bases for J; bases not matched to a gene: 6. The CDR3 extends over 15 amino acids. CDR1 and CDR2 from the germline V gene are SGHRS and YFSETQ. The CDR3 nucleotides read TGCGCCAGCAGCCCGGGGACAGCCACTGGAAACACCATATATTTT. It specifies CASSPGTATGNTIYF.

The genes are TRBV5-4 and TRBJ1-2; D call uncertain. Germline V gives CDR1 SGHNT, CDR2 YYREEE (reference sequence). Trimming stripped 0 bases from V and 4 bases from J, with 13 bases between. CDR3 size: 15 residues. The CDR3: CASSLGPPEGYGYTF. CDR3 sequence (DNA): TGTGCCAGCAGCTTGGGGCCACCGGAGGGCTATGGCTACACCTTC. Complete variable domain (other parts from reference TRBV5-4 and TRBJ1-2): ETGVTQSPTHLIKTRGQQVTLRCSSQSGHNTVSWYQQALGQGPQFIFQYYREEENGRGNFPPRFSGLQFPNYSSELNVNALELDDSALYLCASSLGPPEGYGYTFGSGTRLTVV.

This clone was detected only once. This sample also contains other DNA sequences that code for the same CDR3. The V and J genes are TRBV30 and TRBJ1-3; D is uncertain. The V end lost 0 bases, the J end lost 0 bases, and 9 bases lay between the germline ends. Germline V lookup: CDR1 GTSNPN, CDR2 SVGIG (reference sequence). The CDR3 consists of 15 residues. The CDR3, as DNA: TGTGCCTGGAGTGTACGAGGGCCCTCTGGAAACACCATATATTTT. Protein: CAWSVRGPSGNTIYF.

On this clone itself: The same CDR3 also results from other DNA sequences found in this sample. The chain links TRBV4-1 to TRBJ1-4; 10 bases match TRBD1. J lost 5 bases, V lost 1 base, and 4 bases had no gene match. The CDR3 is made up of 16 amino acids. The germline CDR1 and CDR2 sequences are MGHRA and YSYEKL. The CDR3 loop reads CASSQGGQGGNEKLFF. Written as DNA, the CDR3 is TGCGCCAGCAGCCAAGGTGGACAGGGGGGAAATGAAAAACTGTTTTTT.

This clone was picked up a small number of times. The rearrangement joins TRBV25-1 to TRBJ1-4; weak D call: TRBD1 (5 bases). The CDR3 length is 15 residues. V shed 0 bases and J shed 8 bases, with 13 bases lying between them. Germline-derived CDR1 and CDR2 are MGHDK and SYGVNS. For the CDR3, the DNA is TGTGCCAGCAGTGAATATGGGGGGACGGGAGAAAAACTGTTTTTT. As protein: CASSEYGGTGEKLFF.

This rearrangement joins TRBV6-4 to TRBJ2-7; 7 nucleotides match TRBD1. V lost 5 bases to trimming and J lost 6 bases; unmatched junction nucleotides: 7. Germline values: CDR1 MRHNA, CDR2 SNTAGT. CDR3 size: 13 residues. The CDR3 nucleotides read TGTGCCAGCAGTCCTTACAGGGGATCCGAGCAGTACTTC. Its translation: CASSPYRGSEQYF.

As regards this clone: Other nucleotide sequences from this sample produce the same CDR3. This chain uses TRBV18 with TRBJ1-1, with no clear D. The CDR3 has 13 amino acids. The ends were cut back, 4 bases at V and 1 base at J, with 7 bases in the middle. Germline assignment: CDR1 KGHSH and CDR2 LQKENI. The CDR3 DNA sequence: TGTGCCAGCTCACGGTCCGGGAACACTGAAGCTTTCTTT. Amino acid sequence: CASSRSGNTEAFF. The whole variable domain, filled in from reference TRBV18 and TRBJ1-1, reads NAGVMQNPRHLVRRRGQEARLRCSPMKGHSHVYWYRQLPEEGLKFMVYLQKENIIDESGMPKERFSAEFPKEGPSILRIQQVVRGDSAAYFCASSRSGNTEAFFGQGTRLTVV.

The V gene is TRBV5-4, the J gene TRBJ1-1, with D unresolved. V was shortened by 2 bases and J by 0 bases, with 14 bases between the two germline ends. Germline CDR1 SGHNT, CDR2 YYREEE (reference sequence). The CDR3 sequence is 16 residues long. CDR3 in amino acids: CASSLQSGLMNTEAFF. DNA of the CDR3: TGTGCCAGCAGCTTACAAAGTGGACTGATGAACACTGAAGCTTTCTTT.